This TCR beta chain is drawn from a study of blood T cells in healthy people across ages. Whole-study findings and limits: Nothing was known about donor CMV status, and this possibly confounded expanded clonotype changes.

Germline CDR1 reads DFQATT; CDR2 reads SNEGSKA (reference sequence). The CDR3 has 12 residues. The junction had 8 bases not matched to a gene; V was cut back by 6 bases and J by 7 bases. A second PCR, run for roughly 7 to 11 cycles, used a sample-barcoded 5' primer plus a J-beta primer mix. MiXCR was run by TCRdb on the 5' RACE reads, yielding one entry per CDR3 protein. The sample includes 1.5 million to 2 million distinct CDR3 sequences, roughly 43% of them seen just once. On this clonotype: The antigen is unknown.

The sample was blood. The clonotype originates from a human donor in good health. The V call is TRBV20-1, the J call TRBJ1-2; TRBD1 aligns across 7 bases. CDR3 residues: CSASTGLSGYTF. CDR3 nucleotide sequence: TGCAGTGCCTCGACAGGGTTGAGTGGCTACACCTTC.